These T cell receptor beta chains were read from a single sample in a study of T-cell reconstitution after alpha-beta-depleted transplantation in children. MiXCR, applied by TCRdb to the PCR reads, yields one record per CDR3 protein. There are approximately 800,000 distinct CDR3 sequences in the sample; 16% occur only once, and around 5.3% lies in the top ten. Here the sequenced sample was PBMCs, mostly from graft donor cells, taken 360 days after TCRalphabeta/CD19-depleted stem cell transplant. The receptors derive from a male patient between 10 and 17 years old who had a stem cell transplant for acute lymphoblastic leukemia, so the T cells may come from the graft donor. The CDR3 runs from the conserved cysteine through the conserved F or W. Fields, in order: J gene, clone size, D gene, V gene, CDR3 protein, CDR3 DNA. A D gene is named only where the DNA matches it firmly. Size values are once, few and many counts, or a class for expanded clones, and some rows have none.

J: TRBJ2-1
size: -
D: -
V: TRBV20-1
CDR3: CSAGRGWDNEQFF
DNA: TGCAGTGCTGGTAGAGGGTGGGATAATGAGCAGTTCTTC

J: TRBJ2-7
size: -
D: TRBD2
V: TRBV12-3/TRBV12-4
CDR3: CASSPQRTSISYEQYF
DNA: TGTGCCAGCAGTCCTCAGAGGACTAGCATCTCCTACGAGCAGTACTTC

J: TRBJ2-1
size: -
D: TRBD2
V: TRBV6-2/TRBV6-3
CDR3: CASSYPPYSGRRNNEQFF
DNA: TGTGCCAGCAGTTACCCGCCTTATAGCGGGAGGAGGAACAATGAGCAGTTCTTC

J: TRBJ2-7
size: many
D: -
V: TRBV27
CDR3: CASSLWGSSYEQYF
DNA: TGTGCCAGCAGTTTATGGGGGAGCTCCTACGAGCAGTACTTC

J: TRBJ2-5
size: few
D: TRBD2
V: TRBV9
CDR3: CASSIGTSGNMEAETQYF
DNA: TGTGCCAGCAGCATCGGGACTAGCGGGAATATGGAGGCGGAGACCCAGTACTTC

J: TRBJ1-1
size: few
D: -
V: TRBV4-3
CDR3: CASSQRGGAAFF
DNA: TGCGCCAGCAGCCAGAGAGGCGGGGCAGCTTTCTTT

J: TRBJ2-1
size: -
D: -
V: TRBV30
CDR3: CAWSGGLNNEQFF
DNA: TGTGCCTGGAGTGGTGGCCTCAATAATGAGCAGTTCTTC

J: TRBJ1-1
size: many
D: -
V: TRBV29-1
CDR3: CSATRAANTEAFF
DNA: TGCAGCGCCACCAGGGCGGCGAACACTGAAGCTTTCTTT

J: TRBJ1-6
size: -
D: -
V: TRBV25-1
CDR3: CASSDGVHRENSPLHF
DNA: TGTGCCAGCAGTGACGGGGTCCACCGAGAAAATTCACCCCTCCACTTT

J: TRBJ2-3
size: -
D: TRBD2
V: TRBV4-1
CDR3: CASSKSGSGDTQYF
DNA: TGCGCCAGCAGCAAAAGCGGGAGTGGTGATACGCAGTATTTT

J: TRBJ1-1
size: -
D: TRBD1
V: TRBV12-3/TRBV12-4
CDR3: CASSHPQGAQNTEAFF
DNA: TGTGCCAGCAGCCATCCACAGGGGGCACAGAACACTGAAGCTTTCTTT

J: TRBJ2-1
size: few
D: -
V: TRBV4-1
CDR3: CASSQAPGLYNEQFF
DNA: TGCGCCAGCAGCCAAGCCCCGGGCCTTTACAATGAGCAGTTCTTC

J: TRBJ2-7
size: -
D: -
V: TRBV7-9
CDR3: CASSLSQIVTYEQYF
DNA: TGTGCCAGCAGCTTAAGCCAGATCGTGACGTACGAGCAGTACTTC

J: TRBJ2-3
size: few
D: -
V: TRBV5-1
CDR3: CASRRRLSSDTQYF
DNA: TGCGCCAGCAGACGAAGGCTCTCTTCCGATACGCAGTATTTT

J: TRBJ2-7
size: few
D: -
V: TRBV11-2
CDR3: CASSSFHGPYYEQYF
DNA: TGTGCCAGCAGCTCCTTCCACGGCCCCTACTACGAGCAGTACTTC

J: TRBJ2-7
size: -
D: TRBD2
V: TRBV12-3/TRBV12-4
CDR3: CASRTGLAADEQYF
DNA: TGTGCCAGCAGGACGGGACTAGCGGCCGACGAGCAGTACTTC

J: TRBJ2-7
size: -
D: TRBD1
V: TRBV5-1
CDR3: CASSLGDSRKAEQYF
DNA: TGCGCCAGCAGCTTAGGGGACAGTCGGAAGGCCGAGCAGTACTTC

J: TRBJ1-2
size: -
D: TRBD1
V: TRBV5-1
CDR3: CASGDRGNYGYTF
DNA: TGCGCCAGCGGGGACAGGGGAAACTATGGCTACACCTTC

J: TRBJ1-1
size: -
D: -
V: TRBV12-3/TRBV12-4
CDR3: CASRRRTRMTEAFF
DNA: TGTGCCAGCAGACGCCGGACGAGAATGACTGAAGCTTTCTTT

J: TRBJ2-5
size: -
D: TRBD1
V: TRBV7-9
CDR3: CASSSYRDSQETQYF
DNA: TGTGCCAGCAGCTCATATCGGGACAGCCAAGAGACCCAGTACTTC

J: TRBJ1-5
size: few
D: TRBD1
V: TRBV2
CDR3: CASSATGVGNQPQHF
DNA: TGTGCCAGCAGCGCGACAGGGGTGGGCAATCAGCCCCAGCATTTT

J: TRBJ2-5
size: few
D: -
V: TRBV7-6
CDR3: CASSLVEQEEETQYF
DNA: TGTGCCAGCAGCTTAGTAGAGCAGGAGGAAGAGACCCAGTACTTC

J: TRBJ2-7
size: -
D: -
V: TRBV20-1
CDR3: CSAEVAHKGYEQYF
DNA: TGCAGTGCTGAGGTAGCCCACAAAGGCTACGAGCAGTACTTC

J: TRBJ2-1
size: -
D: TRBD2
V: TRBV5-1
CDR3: CASSSTSVRYRSYNEQFF
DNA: TGCGCCAGCAGCTCCACTAGCGTTAGATATAGGTCCTACAATGAGCAGTTCTTC

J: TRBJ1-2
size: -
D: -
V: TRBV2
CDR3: CASSEFSGPGYTF
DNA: TGTGCCAGCAGTGAATTCAGCGGACCTGGCTACACCTTC

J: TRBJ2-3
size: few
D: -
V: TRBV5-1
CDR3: CASSTMGRRADTQYF
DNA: TGCGCCAGCAGCACTATGGGACGACGAGCAGATACGCAGTATTTT

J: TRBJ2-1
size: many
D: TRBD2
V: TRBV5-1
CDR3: CASSGRLAGSDEQFF
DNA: TGCGCCAGCAGCGGACGACTAGCGGGAAGTGATGAGCAGTTCTTC

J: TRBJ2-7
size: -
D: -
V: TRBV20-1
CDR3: CSARDLKTTAYEQYF
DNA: TGCAGTGCTAGAGACCTTAAGACCACGGCCTACGAGCAGTACTTC

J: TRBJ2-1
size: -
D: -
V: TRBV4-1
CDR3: CASANRPLLYNEQFF
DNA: TGCGCCAGCGCCAACCGCCCATTACTATACAATGAGCAGTTCTTC

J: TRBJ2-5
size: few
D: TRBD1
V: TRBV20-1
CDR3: CSASWDRARQETQYF
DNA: TGCAGTGCTAGTTGGGACAGGGCACGTCAAGAGACCCAGTACTTC

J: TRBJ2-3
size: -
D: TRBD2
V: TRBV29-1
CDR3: CSVDLAGVTDTQYF
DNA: TGCAGCGTTGATCTAGCGGGGGTCACAGATACGCAGTATTTT

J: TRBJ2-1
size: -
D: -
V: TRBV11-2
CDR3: CASSLLSGSVSYNEQFF
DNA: TGTGCCAGCAGCTTATTGTCCGGTTCCGTCTCCTACAATGAGCAGTTCTTC

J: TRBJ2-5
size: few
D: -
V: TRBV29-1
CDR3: CSAGGWETQYF
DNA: TGCAGCGCCGGCGGCTGGGAGACCCAGTACTTC

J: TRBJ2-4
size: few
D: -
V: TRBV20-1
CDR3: CSAIRYPNIQYF
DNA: TGCAGTGCCATCAGGTACCCGAACATTCAGTACTTC

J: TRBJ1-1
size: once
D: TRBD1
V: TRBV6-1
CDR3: CASSVTGGKTHTEAFF
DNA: TGTGCCAGCAGCGTGACAGGGGGCAAGACTCACACTGAAGCTTTCTTT

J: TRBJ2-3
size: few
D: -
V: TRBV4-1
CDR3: CASRQSGEYPDTQYF
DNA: TGCGCCAGCAGACAATCGGGGGAGTACCCAGATACGCAGTATTTT

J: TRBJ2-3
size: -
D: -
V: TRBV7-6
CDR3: CASSLAFSQRLSTDTQYF
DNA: TGTGCCAGCAGCTTAGCGTTTTCCCAGCGCCTAAGCACAGATACGCAGTATTTT

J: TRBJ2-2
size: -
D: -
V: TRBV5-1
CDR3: CASKRPSPISNTGELFF
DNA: TGCGCCAGCAAGAGGCCTAGCCCAATATCGAACACCGGGGAGCTGTTTTTT

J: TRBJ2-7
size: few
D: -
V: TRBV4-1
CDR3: CASSQHSYEQYF
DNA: TGCGCCAGCAGCCAACACTCCTACGAGCAGTACTTC

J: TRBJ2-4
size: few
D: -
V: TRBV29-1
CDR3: CSVEPQRGGIQYF
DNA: TGCAGCGTTGAACCCCAACGAGGTGGCATTCAGTACTTC

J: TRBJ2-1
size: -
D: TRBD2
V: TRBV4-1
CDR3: CASRNRLAGGVNEQFF
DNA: TGCGCCAGCAGGAACAGACTAGCGGGAGGGGTCAATGAGCAGTTCTTC

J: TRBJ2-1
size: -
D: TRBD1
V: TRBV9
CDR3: CASSVEGPGQVAGRGNNEQFF
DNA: TGTGCCAGCAGCGTAGAAGGTCCGGGACAGGTCGCTGGGCGCGGGAACAATGAGCAGTTCTTC

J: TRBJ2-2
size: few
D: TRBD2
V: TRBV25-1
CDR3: CASSEHSGRSGELFF
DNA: TGTGCCAGCAGTGAACATAGCGGGAGATCCGGGGAGCTGTTTTTT

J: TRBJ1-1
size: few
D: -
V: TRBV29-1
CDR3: CSVGQGFEAFF
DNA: TGCAGCGTTGGCCAGGGGTTTGAAGCTTTCTTT

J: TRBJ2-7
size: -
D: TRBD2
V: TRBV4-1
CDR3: CASSQDRAGGYEQYF
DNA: TGCGCCAGCAGCCAAGATCGTGCGGGGGGATACGAGCAGTACTTC

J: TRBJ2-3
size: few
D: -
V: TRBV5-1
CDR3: CASSFGRRGDTQYF
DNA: TGCGCCAGCAGCTTCGGGCGGAGGGGGGATACGCAGTATTTT

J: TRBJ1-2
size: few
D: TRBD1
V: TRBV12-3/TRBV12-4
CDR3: CATSDRGFHGYTF
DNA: TGTGCCACCTCAGACAGGGGGTTTCATGGCTACACCTTC

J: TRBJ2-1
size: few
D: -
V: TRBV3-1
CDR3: CASSQSGLSYNEQFF
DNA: TGTGCCAGCAGCCAAAGCGGCCTCTCCTACAATGAGCAGTTCTTC

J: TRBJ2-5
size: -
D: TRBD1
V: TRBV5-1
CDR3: CASFPGQAYQETQYF
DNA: TGCGCCAGCTTTCCGGGACAGGCGTACCAAGAGACCCAGTACTTC

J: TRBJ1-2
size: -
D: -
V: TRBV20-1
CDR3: CSAIGRGYNYGYTF
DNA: TGCAGTGCTATAGGGAGGGGATATAACTATGGCTACACCTTC

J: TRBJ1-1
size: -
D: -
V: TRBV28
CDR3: CASSPALPGSRAFF
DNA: TGTGCCAGCAGCCCAGCGCTGCCGGGAAGTCGAGCTTTCTTT

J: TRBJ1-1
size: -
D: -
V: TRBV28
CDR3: CASSSSQLGRNTEAFF
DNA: TGTGCCAGCAGTTCCTCCCAGTTAGGCAGGAACACTGAAGCTTTCTTT